This TCR beta chain was sequenced during a study of CD8 T cells in Susac syndrome. Per germline, CDR1 KGHDR and CDR2 SFDVKD. This CDR3 is 13 amino acids long. V lost 7 bases and J 7 bases, leaving 15 bases between the germline ends. Reverse transcription of about 0.5 to 1 ug RNA was carried out with random hexamers. One entry per CDR3 protein results from TCRdb running MiXCR on the immunoSEQ multiplex PCR reads. The repertoire holds roughly 130,000 distinct CDR3 sequences, around 96% seen once, with approximately 0.11% in the top ten. The study used treatment-naive patients who had stable or active relapsing-remitting disease as multiple sclerosis controls. The authors negatively isolated CD8+ and CD4+ T cells and FACS-enriched TEMRA cells.

Sequenced sample: CD4+ T cells from PBMCs. This TCR was recovered from a human donor with multiple sclerosis. This chain joins TRBV24-1 and TRBJ1-1, with D maybe TRBD1 (5 bases). The CDR3, as DNA: TGTGCCACCAGGGAGCCCCAGCAGGGTGAAGCTTTCTTT. This translates into CATREPQQGEAFF.